This T cell receptor beta chain was obtained from a study of blood T cell repertoires in COVID-19. TCRdb's copy holds only in-frame clones and misses some; the assay was immunoSEQ multiplex PCR. This table holds some 140,000 clones, about 90% found once. This TCR came from a woman aged 45-60 years who had recovered from COVID-19. The sample consisted of peripheral blood.

The CDR3 protein is CASSLVTGSSGNTIYF. In DNA form, the CDR3 reads TGTGCCAGCAGCTTAGTTACGGGGAGCTCTGGAAACACCATATATTTT. The J gene is TRBJ1-3, the V gene TRBV7-9, with D unresolved. In germline, CDR1 is SEHNR, CDR2 FQNEAQ (reference sequence). CDR3 size: 16 residues. With 1 base removed from V and 0 bases from J, the gap between germline ends came to 10 bases.